This T cell receptor beta chain is drawn from a study of beta chain features in type 1 diabetes. Study findings and constraints: In all four CD4+ subsets, TCRB CDR3 length was significantly, moderately reduced in type 1 diabetes.

Of the isolated RNA, all was reverse transcribed, and so the sequenced material was expressed TCRB transcripts. TCRdb's table, derived via immunoSEQ multiplex PCR, lists solely in-frame clones and lacks some. Of about 650,000 clones listed, 9.5% to 15% were seen once; the top ten hold about 0.11%. This clone has a handful of counts. What it binds is not known. This CDR3 has 14 residues. After removal of 10 bases from V and 2 bases from J, the junction contained 8 bases not matched to a gene. Germline loops: CDR1 MDHEN, CDR2 SYDVKM. Source material: naive CD4+ T cells from blood. The rearrangement uses TRBV28 and TRBJ2-7; 10 nucleotides agree with TRBD1. The sequence was obtained from a man aged 25 to 40 with type 1 diabetes. The CDR3 DNA follows: TGTGCCATCGCGGGGGACAGGGGCCCCTACGAGCAGTACTTC. Encoded protein: CAIAGDRGPYEQYF. Supplemented by reference TRBV28 and TRBJ2-7, the full variable domain reads DVKVTQSSRYLVKRTGEKVFLECVQDMDHENMFWYRQDPGLGLRLIYFSYDVKMKEKGDIPEGYSVSREKKERFSLILESASTNQTSMYLCAIAGDRGPYEQYFGPGTRLTVT.